This entry is about one TCR beta chain. Authors' methods: Estimated nucleated cell counts came from reference gene primer amplification. Assay: immunoSEQ multiplex PCR; the TCRdb copy retains only in-frame clones and omits some. V and J calls and clone size are those listed in that table; D and trimming were worked out from the DNA. The sample yields over 150,000 clones, roughly 83% seen once. This sample was taken from a study of blood T cell repertoires in COVID-19. In the study overall: Some COVID-19 samples were acute and others convalescent; all came from the United States, Italy and Spain. The cDNA or gDNA used as material had been derived from T cells, B-cell-depleted T cells, or PBMCs.

The TCR was taken from a man aged 18 to 29 with active or convalescent COVID-19. Input material: peripheral blood.

The CDR3 here is CASSHEGRGRVESPLHF. The CDR3 nucleotides read TGTGCCAGCAGCCATGAAGGCCGAGGGAGGGTTGAATCACCCCTCCACTTT. The J gene is TRBJ1-6, the V gene TRBV14; D is uncertain. V was pared by 3 bases and J by 10 bases, with 22 bases between. This CDR3 is 17 amino acids long. Per germline, CDR1 SGHDN and CDR2 FVKESK.